This T cell receptor (beta chain) is from a study of PD-L1 blockade in urothelial cancer. Using immunoSEQ multiplex PCR, the repertoire was profiled, and TCRdb retains in-frame clones only, with some absent. The table has approximately 100,000 clones, about 91% seen once. CDR3 length: 16 residues. Trimming removed 6 bases from V and 2 bases from J; junction bases left unmatched: 11. The germline gives CDR1 MDHEN, CDR2 SYDVKM. The input for sequencing was PBMCs, taken around atezolizumab (anti-PD-L1) treatment. The clonotype originates from a woman of 80 years or more with urothelial cancer. The J gene is TRBJ1-2, the V gene TRBV28; 8 positions match TRBD1. CDR3 nucleotide sequence: TGTGCCAGCAGGACCGCCGGACAGGGAGTGAACTATGGCTACACCTTC. Translating it yields CASRTAGQGVNYGYTF.